Included here is one T cell receptor (beta chain) sequence, with context. This clonotype occurred many times. Its antigen remains undetermined. The record has no base qualities; no much larger clone is one base away. The sample originates from a study of naive and memory T cell subsets (dated by TCRdb to about 2017). Broadly, across the study: In the figure summarizing the skin biopsy and whole blood samples, around 10 blood donors, 7 tuberculin skin test biopsies and 3 saline control biopsies were reported. PCR2 was typically run as a SYBR Green qPCR and stopped at a set threshold, although low-input samples could use end-point PCR of around 6 cycles instead. The research as a whole found: The potential sensitivity of the RNA-based method to TCR transcript changes with T cell activation and differentiation was acknowledged.

The CDR3 runs 14 amino acids, cysteine and phenylalanine included. Of the read, only the CDR3 DNA is kept; its 42 bases are in frame from base 1. CDR1 and CDR2, per the germline V gene, are MNHEY and SVGAGI. Trimming takes 6 bases from V and 0 bases from J, and the germline ends sit 11 bases apart. Receptors were amplified or captured by 5' RACE. The ligated cDNA was amplified in four rounds of PCR with nested alpha and beta constant region primers together with the SP2 primer. For the blood and skin samples, TCR RNA was reverse transcribed with SuperScript IV using primers for the alpha and beta constant regions. An oligonucleotide carrying the Illumina SP2 primer and a UMI was ligated to the cDNA 3' end using T4 RNA ligase 1. The 12-nucleotide UMI consisted of two random hexamers with an eight-base spacer between the hexamers to prevent hairpin formation. From the second PCR onward, the TCR alpha and beta chain libraries were handled separately, and dual indexing was used for multiplexing. After pooling, the indexed libraries were analyzed by capillary electrophoresis and sequenced on either an Illumina MiSeq or NextSeq. PhiX DNA at about 5-7.5% was added to the libraries to raise base diversity and improve cluster recognition. The source study handled its data this way. Demultiplexor pulled UMIs out of read 2, joined the UMIs with the TCR sequence from read 1, and separated reads according to sample indices. Decombinator identified V and J genes and V-J junctions and gave each TCR a five-part identifier that included V and J deletions. Collapsinator relied on UMIs to correct both sequencing errors and PCR amplification heterogeneity, producing a UMI-based abundance for each TCR. CDR3Translator turned identifiers into nucleotide sequence, translated that sequence into amino acids, and pulled out CDR3 regions based on terminal motifs. Error-corrected counts of alpha and beta TCRs from blood and skin were compared after being normalized to the amount of input RNA. TCRdb cleaned the public reads at Q25 with fastp, built clones with MiXCR and kept in-frame beta chains. Each CDR3 protein appears once, grouped with its most common genes and DNA. The V and J calls were determined by TCRdb, not by the authors. Present in this sample are roughly 62,000 distinct CDR3 sequences, 8% to 9% of which were seen just once. The top ten constitute less than 20% of the sample.

A robust, sensitive protocol for the amplification, sequencing and analysis of TCRs was described in the study, in which 3' ligation of a UMI-containing oligonucleotide to TCR cDNA was used. Whole blood analysis involved drawing roughly 2.6 ml of peripheral blood from adult healthy volunteers into Tempus tubes and then extracting RNA following the manufacturer's instructions. Total RNA, without cell sorting, was DNase treated with RQ1 DNase before reverse transcription, targeting about 1 to 1,100 ng input. Libraries were prepared from skin biopsies and whole blood to test how robust the pipeline was in samples where T cells are a minority population.

This TCR was recovered from a female donor in good health. The chain is assembled from TRBV6-5 and TRBJ1-2; TRBD1 could be the D gene, as 5 bases match. The bases read TGTGCCAGCAGGAGGGACTTAGCTAACTATGGCTACACCTTC. It encodes CASRRDLANYGYTF.